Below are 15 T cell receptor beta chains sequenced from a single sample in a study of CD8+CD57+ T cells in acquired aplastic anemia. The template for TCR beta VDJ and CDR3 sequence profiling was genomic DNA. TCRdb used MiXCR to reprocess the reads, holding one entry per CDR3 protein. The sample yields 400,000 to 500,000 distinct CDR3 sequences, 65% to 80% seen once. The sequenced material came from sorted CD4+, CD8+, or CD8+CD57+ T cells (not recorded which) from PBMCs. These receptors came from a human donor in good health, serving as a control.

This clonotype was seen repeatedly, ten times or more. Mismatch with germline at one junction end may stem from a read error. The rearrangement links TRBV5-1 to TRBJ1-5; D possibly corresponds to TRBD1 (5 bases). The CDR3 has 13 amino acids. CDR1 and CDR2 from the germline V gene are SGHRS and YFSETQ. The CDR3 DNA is TGTGCCAGCAGTTTTGGGGGTGATCAGCCCCAGCATTTT. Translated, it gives CASSFGGDQPQHF.

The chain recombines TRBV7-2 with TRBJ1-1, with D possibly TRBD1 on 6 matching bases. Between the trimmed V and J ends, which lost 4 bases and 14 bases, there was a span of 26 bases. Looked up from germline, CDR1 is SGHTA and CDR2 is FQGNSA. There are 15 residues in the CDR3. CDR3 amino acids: CASSSRFGGKGYTFF. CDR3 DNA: TGTGCCAGCAGCTCTAGGTTTGGGGGCAAGGGCTACACCTTCTTT.

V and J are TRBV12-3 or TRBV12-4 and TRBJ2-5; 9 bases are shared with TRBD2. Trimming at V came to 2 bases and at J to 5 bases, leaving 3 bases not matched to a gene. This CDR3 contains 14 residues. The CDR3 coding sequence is TGTGCCAGCAGTTTATCTAGCGGGGCGGAGACCCAGTACTTC. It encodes CASSLSSGAETQYF.

CDR3 amino acids: CASTQGHAAEGTYF. DNA of the CDR3: TGTGCCAGCACCCAAGGGCACGCAGCAGAGGGCACGTACTTC. The chain links TRBV7-9 to TRBJ2-5; D possibly corresponds to TRBD2 (5 bases). CDR3 size: 14 residues. CDR1 SEHNR and CDR2 FQNEAQ come from the germline V gene (reference sequence). Trimming left V 7 bases short and J 13 bases short, with 25 bases between.

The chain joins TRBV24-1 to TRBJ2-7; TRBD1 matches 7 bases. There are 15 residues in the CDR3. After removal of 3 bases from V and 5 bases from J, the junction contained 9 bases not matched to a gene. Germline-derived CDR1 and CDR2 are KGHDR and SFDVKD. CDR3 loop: CATSDPQRQGHEQYF. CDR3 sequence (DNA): TGTGCCACCAGTGATCCCCAAAGACAGGGCCACGAGCAGTACTTC.

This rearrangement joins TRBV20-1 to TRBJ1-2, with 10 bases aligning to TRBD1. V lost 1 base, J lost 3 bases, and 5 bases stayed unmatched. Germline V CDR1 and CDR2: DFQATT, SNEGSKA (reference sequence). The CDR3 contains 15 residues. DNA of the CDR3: TGCAGTGCTAGAGTCCCTGGACAGGGGGACTATGGCTACACCTTC. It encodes CSARVPGQGDYGYTF.

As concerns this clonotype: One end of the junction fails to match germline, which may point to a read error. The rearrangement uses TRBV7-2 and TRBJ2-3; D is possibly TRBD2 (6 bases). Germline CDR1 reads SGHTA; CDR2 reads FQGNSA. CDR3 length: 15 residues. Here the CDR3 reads CASSLTRGATGTQYF. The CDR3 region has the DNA TGTGCCAGCAGCTTGACACGCGGGGCTACAGGTACGCAGTATTTT.

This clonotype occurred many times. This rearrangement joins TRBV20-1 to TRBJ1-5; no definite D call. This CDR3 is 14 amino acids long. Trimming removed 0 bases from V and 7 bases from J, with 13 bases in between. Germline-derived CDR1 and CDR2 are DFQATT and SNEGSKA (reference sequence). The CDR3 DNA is TGCAGTGCTAGAGATTCGCGAAGTACCCAGCCCCAGCATTTT. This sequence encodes CSARDSRSTQPQHF.

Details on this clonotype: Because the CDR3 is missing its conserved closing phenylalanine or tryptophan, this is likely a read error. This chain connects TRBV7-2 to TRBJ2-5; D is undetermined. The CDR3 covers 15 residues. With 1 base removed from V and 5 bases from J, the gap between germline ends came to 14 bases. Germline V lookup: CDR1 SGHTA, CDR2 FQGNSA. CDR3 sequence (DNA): TGTGCCAGCAGCTTAGGGTCGCCCGGCCATGAGACCCAGTACTGC. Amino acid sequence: CASSLGSPGHETQYC.

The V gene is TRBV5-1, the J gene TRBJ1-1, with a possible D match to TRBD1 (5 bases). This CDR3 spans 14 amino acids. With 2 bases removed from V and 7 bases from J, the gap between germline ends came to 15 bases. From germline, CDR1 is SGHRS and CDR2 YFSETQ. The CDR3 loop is CASSFGGDAYEAFF. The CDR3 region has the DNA TGCGCCAGCAGCTTTGGGGGTGATGCGTATGAAGCTTTCTTT.

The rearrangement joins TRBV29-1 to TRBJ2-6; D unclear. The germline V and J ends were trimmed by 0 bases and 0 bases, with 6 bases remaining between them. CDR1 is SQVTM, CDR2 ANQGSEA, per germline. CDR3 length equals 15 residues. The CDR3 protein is CSVEDVGSGANVLTF. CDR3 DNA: TGCAGCGTTGAAGATGTCGGCTCTGGGGCCAACGTCCTGACTTTC.

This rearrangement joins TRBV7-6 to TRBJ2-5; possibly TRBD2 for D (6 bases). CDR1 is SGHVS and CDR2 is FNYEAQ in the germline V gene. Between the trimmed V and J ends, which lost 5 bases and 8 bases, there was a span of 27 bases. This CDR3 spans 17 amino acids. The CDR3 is CASSGSAGLEDHATQYF. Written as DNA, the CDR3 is TGTGCCAGCAGCGGAAGTGCGGGACTCGAGGATCACGCCACCCAGTACTTC.

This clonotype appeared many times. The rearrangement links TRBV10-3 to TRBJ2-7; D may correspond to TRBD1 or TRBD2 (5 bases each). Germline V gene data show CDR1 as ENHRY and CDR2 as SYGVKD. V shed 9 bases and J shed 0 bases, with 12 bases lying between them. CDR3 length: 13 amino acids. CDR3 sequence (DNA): TGTGCCATAGCGAGGGGCGTCTCCTACGAGCAGTACTTC. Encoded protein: CAIARGVSYEQYF.

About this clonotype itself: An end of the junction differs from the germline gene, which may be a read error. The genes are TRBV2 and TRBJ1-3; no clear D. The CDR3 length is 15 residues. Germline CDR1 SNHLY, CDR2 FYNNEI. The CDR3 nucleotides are TGTGCCAGCAGGACCCAGTCAAGGGCTCTAAACACCATAGATTTT. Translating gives CASRTQSRALNTIDF. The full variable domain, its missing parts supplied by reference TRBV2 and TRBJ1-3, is EPEVTQTPSHQVTQMGQEVILRCVPISNHLYFYWYRQILGQKVEFLVSFYNNEISEKSEIFDDQFSVERPDGSNFTLKIRSTKLEDSAMYFCASRTQSRALNTIDFGEGSWLTVV.

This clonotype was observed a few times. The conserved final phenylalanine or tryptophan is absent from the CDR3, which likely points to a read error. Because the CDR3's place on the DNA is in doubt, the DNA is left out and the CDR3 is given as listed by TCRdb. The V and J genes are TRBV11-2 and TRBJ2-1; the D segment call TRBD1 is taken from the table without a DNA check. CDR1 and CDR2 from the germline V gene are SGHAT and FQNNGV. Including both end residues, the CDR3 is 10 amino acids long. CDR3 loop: CASSHSGVGT.